This T cell receptor beta chain appears in the sequencing data of a study of blood T cell repertoires in COVID-19. Study-level information: Acute and convalescent COVID-19 specimens originated in the United States, Italy and Spain.

Sequencing was performed with immunoSEQ multiplex PCR; in TCRdb, only in-frame clones are kept and a portion is missing. Of about 81,000 clones in the sample, approximately 75% were seen once. With 4 bases clipped from V and 7 bases from J, the junction kept 8 bases outside the gene matches. Looked up from germline, CDR1 is SGHRS and CDR2 is YFSETQ. This CDR3 contains 15 residues. Sequencing was performed on peripheral blood. This chain links TRBV5-1 with TRBJ1-6; TRBD1 matches at 7 bases. This receptor was identified in a woman in her forties or fifties with acute or convalescent COVID-19. CDR3 loop: CASSQQTGTNSPLHF. DNA for the CDR3: TGCGCCAGCAGCCAACAGACAGGGACGAATTCACCCCTCCACTTT.